This TCR beta chain was captured by sequencing in a study of cytomegalovirus exposure and HLA in healthy donors. Data came from immunoSEQ multiplex PCR; TCRdb stores just in-frame clones and leaves some out. The data hold roughly 90,000 clones, with 75% to 90% observed a single time. The count of this clone is one. This CDR3 has 15 residues. Germline CDR1 is SGDLS and CDR2 is YYNGEE. V lost 0 bases, J lost 2 bases, and 12 bases lay in between. This sequence joins TRBV9 and TRBJ2-7; D not certain. The source is a man between 18 and 29 years old in good health and CMV-seropositive. Sequencing was done on a sample of PBMCs. CDR3 nucleotides: TGTGCCAGCAGCGTAGGAGGCACCACTACCTACGAGCAGTACTTC. It yields the protein CASSVGGTTTYEQYF. Using reference TRBV9 and TRBJ2-7 for the parts outside the CDR3, the full variable domain is DSGVTQTPKHLITATGQRVTLRCSPRSGDLSVYWYQQSLDQGLQFLIQYYNGEERAKGNILERFSAQQFPDLHSELNLSSLELGDSALYFCASSVGGTTTYEQYFGPGTRLTVT.